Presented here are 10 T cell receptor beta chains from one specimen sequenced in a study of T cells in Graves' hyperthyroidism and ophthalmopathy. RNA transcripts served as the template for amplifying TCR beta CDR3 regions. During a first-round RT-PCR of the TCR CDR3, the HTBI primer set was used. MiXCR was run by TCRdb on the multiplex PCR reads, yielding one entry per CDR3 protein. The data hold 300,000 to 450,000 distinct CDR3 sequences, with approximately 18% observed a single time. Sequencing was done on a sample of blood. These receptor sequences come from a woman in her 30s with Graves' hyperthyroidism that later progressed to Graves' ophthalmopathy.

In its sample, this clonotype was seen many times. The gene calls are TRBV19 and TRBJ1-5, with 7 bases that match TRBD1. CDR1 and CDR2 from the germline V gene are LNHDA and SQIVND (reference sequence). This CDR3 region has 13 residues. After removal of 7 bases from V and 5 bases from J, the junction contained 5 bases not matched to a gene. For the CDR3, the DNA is TGTGCCAGTACTTCTACAGGGGATCAGCCCCAGCATTTT. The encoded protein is CASTSTGDQPQHF.

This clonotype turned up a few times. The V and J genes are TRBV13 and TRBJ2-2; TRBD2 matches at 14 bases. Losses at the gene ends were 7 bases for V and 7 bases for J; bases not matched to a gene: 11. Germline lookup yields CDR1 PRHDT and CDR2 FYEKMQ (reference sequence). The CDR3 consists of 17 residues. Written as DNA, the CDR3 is TGTGCCAGCACCCAACTTGGGACTAGCGGGAGTCTCGGGGAGCTGTTTTTT. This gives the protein CASTQLGTSGSLGELFF.

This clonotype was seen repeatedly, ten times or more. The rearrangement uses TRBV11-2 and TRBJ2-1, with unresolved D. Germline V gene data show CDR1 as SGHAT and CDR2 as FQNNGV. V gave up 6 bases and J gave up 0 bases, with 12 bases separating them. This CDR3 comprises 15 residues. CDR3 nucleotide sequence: TGTGCCAGCAGATTCGGACGCGCCTCCTACAATGAGCAGTTCTTC. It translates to CASRFGRASYNEQFF.

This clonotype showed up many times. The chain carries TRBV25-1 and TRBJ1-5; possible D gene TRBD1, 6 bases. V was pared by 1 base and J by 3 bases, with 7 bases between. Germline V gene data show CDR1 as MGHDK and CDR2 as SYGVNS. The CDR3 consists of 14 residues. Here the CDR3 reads CASSESGDNQPQHF. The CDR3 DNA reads TGTGCCAGCAGTGAATCAGGGGACAATCAGCCCCAGCATTTT. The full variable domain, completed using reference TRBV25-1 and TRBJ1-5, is EADIYQTPRYLVIGTGKKITLECSQTMGHDKMYWYQQDPGMELHLIHYSYGVNSTEKGDLSSESTVSRIRTEHFPLTLESARPSHTSQYLCASSESGDNQPQHFGDGTRLSIL.

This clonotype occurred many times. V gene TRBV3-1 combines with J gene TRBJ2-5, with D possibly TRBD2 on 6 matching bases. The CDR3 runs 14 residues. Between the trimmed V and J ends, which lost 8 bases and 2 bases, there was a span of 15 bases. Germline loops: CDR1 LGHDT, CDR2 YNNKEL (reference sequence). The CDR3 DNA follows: TGTGCCAGCGAGAGGCCTAGCGCACAAGAGACCCAGTACTTC. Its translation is CASERPSAQETQYF.

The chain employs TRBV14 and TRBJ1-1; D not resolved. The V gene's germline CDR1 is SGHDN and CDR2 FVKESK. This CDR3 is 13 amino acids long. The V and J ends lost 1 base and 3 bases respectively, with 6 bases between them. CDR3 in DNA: TGTGCCAGCAGCCAAGTGGGGTACACTGAAGCTTTCTTT. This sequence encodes CASSQVGYTEAFF.

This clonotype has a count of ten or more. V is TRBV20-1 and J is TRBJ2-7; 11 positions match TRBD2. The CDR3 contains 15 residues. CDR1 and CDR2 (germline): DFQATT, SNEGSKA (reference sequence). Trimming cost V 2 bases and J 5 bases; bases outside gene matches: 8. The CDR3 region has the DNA TGCAGTGCTAGAATAGCGGGAGGGCCCTTCCACGAGCAGTACTTC. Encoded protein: CSARIAGGPFHEQYF.

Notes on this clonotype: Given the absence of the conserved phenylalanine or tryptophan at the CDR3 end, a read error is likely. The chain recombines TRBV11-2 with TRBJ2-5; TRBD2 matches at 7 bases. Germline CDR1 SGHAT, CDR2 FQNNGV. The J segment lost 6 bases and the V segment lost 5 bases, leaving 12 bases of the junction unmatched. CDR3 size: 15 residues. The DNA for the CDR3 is TGTGCCAGCAGCCAACCGACTAGCCTCGGGCAGACCCAGTACGTC. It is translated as CASSQPTSLGQTQYV.

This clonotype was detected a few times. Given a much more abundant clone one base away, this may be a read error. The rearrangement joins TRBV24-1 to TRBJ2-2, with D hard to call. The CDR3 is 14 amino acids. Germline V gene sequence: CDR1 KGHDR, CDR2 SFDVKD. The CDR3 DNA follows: TGTGCCTCCAGTGATGTAGTGAACACCGGGGAGCTGTTTTTT. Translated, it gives CASSDVVNTGELFF.

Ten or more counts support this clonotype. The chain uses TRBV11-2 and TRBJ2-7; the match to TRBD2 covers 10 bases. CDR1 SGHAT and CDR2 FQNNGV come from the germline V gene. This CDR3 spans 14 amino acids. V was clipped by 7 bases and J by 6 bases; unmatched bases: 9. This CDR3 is CASNDLAGVGEQYF. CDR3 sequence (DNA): TGTGCCAGCAACGATCTAGCGGGGGTCGGCGAGCAGTACTTC.